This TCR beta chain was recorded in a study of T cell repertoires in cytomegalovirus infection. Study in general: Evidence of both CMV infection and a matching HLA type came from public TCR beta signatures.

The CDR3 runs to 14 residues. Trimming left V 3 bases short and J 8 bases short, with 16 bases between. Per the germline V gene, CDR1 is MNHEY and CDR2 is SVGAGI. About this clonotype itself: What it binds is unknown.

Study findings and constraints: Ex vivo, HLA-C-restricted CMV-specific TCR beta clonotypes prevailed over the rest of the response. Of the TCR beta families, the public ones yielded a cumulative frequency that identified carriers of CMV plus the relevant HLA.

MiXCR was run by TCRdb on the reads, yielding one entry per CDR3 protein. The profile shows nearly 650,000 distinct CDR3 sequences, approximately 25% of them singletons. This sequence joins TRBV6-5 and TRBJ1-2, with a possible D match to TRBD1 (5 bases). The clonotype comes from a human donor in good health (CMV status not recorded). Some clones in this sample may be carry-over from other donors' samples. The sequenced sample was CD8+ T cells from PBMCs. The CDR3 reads CASSYGAPVGGYTF. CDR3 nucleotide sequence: TGTGCCAGCAGTTATGGGGCGCCCGTAGGAGGCTACACCTTC.